The 4 T cell receptor beta chains below come from one sample, sequenced in a study of graft-versus-host responses after intestinal transplantation. These receptors have no known antigen. The protocol was immunoSEQ multiplex PCR, while the TCRdb copy is restricted to in-frame clones and leaves out a portion. This table has around 90,000 clones, 92% appearing once. This specimen was unstimulated CD4+ T cells sorted from spleen or lymph node cells, taken before intestinal transplant. These receptors all come from a human donor who received an intestinal transplant.

Concerning this clone itself: Distinct nucleotide sequences in the sample also encode this CDR3. The chain recombines TRBV30 with TRBJ1-5; D may be TRBD1 (5 bases). Germline loops: CDR1 GTSNPN, CDR2 SVGIG (reference sequence). The CDR3 has 13 residues. The V and J ends lost 1 base and 1 base respectively, with 5 bases between them. The CDR3: CAWSGGSNQPQHF. The CDR3 nucleotides read TGTGCCTGGAGTGGGGGCAGCAATCAGCCCCAGCATTTT.

This chain connects TRBV30 to TRBJ1-4, with 7 bases lining up with TRBD1. Losses at the gene ends were 2 bases for V and 7 bases for J; bases not matched to a gene: 4. The CDR3 spans 13 residues. CDR1 is GTSNPN and CDR2 is SVGIG in the germline V gene (reference sequence). CDR3 sequence: CAWSRGLGEKLFF. The DNA for the CDR3 is TGTGCCTGGAGTAGGGGGCTGGGTGAAAAACTGTTTTTT.

The chain uses TRBV2 and TRBJ2-7; the D gene is possibly TRBD2 (6 bases). This CDR3 has 13 amino acids. V was cut by 7 bases and J by 2 bases, with 12 bases left in between. The germline CDR1 and CDR2 sequences are SNHLY and FYNNEI. The CDR3 loop is CASTGGNPYEQYF. The DNA for the CDR3 is TGTGCCAGCACGGGCGGGAACCCCTACGAGCAGTACTTC.

DNA for the CDR3: TGTGCCAGTAGTACGGGTCGAATTGAGGATCAGCCCCAGCATTTT. As protein: CASSTGRIEDQPQHF. The chain uses TRBV19 and TRBJ1-5, with unresolved D. CDR3 length equals 15 residues. Trimming pared 4 bases from V and 5 bases from J, leaving 15 bases between. Germline CDR1 is LNHDA and CDR2 is SQIVND (reference sequence).